The 10 T cell receptor beta chains below were found in one sample sequenced in a study of cytomegalovirus exposure and HLA in healthy donors. The data were produced by immunoSEQ multiplex PCR, yet TCRdb's version contains in-frame clones alone and is incomplete. Here the sample spans 250,000 or so clones, roughly 89% being singletons. Sequencing was done on a sample of PBMCs. These receptors all come from a woman aged 18 to 35 in good health and CMV-seronegative.

This rearrangement joins TRBV2 to TRBJ2-2; D gene ambiguous. Germline V gene data show CDR1 as SNHLY and CDR2 as FYNNEI. Trimming removed 5 bases from V and 1 base from J, with 11 bases in between. This CDR3 has 15 residues. The CDR3 coding sequence is TGTGCCAGCAGTCGTACTCCGGGGAACACCGGGGAGCTGTTTTTT. Encoded protein: CASSRTPGNTGELFF.

V usage is TRBV2 and J usage is TRBJ2-1, with a tentative D call TRBD1 (5 bases). Between the trimmed V and J ends, which lost 8 bases and 6 bases, there was a span of 17 bases. This CDR3 comprises 14 residues. CDR1 is SNHLY and CDR2 is FYNNEI in the germline V gene. DNA of the CDR3: TGTGCCAGCCACAGGAATGTTGTGGGCAATGAGCAGTTCTTC. This translates into CASHRNVVGNEQFF.

This chain connects TRBV7-6 to TRBJ2-7, with D possibly TRBD1 on 6 matching bases. Germline CDR1 reads SGHVS; CDR2 reads FNYEAQ. CDR3 length: 14 residues. V lost 2 bases and J lost 7, with 15 bases in between. The CDR3 sequence: CASSLFPGAREQYV. The CDR3 DNA sequence: TGTGCCAGCAGCTTATTTCCAGGGGCCAGGGAGCAGTACGTC.

The CDR3 is CASSTIPRQFSYNEQFF. CDR3 nucleotide sequence: TGTGCCAGCAGTACTATACCCCGTCAGTTCTCCTACAATGAGCAGTTCTTC. This sequence joins TRBV27 and TRBJ2-1, with D unclear. The CDR3 loop spans 17 amino acids. Germline CDR1 MNHEY, CDR2 SMNVEV (reference sequence). The germline V and J ends were trimmed by 5 bases and 0 bases, with 17 bases remaining between them.

The genes are TRBV12-1 and TRBJ1-4; the tabulated D call, TRBD1, remains unverified against the DNA. TRBV12-1 is annotated as a pseudogene. There are 13 residues in the CDR3. The CDR3 is CARDGTGNEKLFF. The CDR3 DNA sequence: TGTGCCAGGGACGGGACAGGGAATGAAAAACTGTTTTTT.

In this sample, this clone turned up a few times. V usage is TRBV10-2 and J usage is TRBJ2-2; D perhaps matches TRBD1 (6 bases). The CDR3 length is 14 residues. Germline CDR1 WSHSY, CDR2 SAAADI. Trimming took 4 bases from V and 2 from J, leaving 8 bases between them. The CDR3 DNA reads as TGCGCCAGCAGTGTAGGGGGAAACACCGGGGAGCTGTTTTTT. Protein: CASSVGGNTGELFF.

Only one count was recorded for this clone. The V gene is TRBV4-1, the J gene TRBJ1-2, with 9 bases that match TRBD1. The CDR3 sequence is 17 residues long. Germline V gene sequence: CDR1 MGHRA, CDR2 YSYEKL. Germline trimming cut 0 bases from V and 3 bases from J; bases unmatched to any gene: 8. The CDR3 sequence: CASSQEGWTGEYYGYTF. CDR3 coding DNA: TGCGCCAGCAGCCAAGAGGGCTGGACAGGGGAATACTATGGCTACACCTTC.

The chain combines TRBV14 with TRBJ1-2, with TRBD1 matching over 10 bases. J lost 4 bases, V lost 3 bases, and 5 bases had no gene match. The germline CDR1 and CDR2 sequences are SGHDN and FVKESK. This CDR3 has 15 amino acids. CDR3 DNA sequence: TGTGCCAGCAGCCACCCGGGACAGGGGCCCTATGGCTACACCTTC. Its protein is CASSHPGQGPYGYTF.

The chain links TRBV4-1 to TRBJ2-1; maybe TRBD2 (6 bases). The CDR3 loop spans 15 amino acids. The V end lost 1 base, the J end lost 8 bases, and 15 bases lay between the germline ends. Germline values: CDR1 MGHRA, CDR2 YSYEKL. DNA of the CDR3: TGCGCCAGCAGCCAAGTGGCGACTAGATGGGATGAGCAGTTCTTC. It translates to CASSQVATRWDEQFF.

The chain joins TRBV18 to TRBJ1-5; 9 bases map to TRBD1. This CDR3 is 15 amino acids long. Germline lookup yields CDR1 KGHSH and CDR2 LQKENI. V gave up 3 bases and J gave up 6 bases; unmatched junction bases: 6. CDR3: CASSPLDRGGQPQHF. The CDR3 coding sequence is TGTGCCAGCTCACCTTTGGACAGGGGTGGTCAGCCCCAGCATTTT. Using reference TRBV18 and TRBJ1-5 for the parts outside the CDR3, the full variable domain is NAGVMQNPRHLVRRRGQEARLRCSPMKGHSHVYWYRQLPEEGLKFMVYLQKENIIDESGMPKERFSAEFPKEGPSILRIQQVVRGDSAAYFCASSPLDRGGQPQHFGDGTRLSIL.